The 28 T cell receptor beta chains below all came from one sample that was sequenced in a study of T cells in Graves' hyperthyroidism and ophthalmopathy. Amplified TCR beta CDR3 regions came from RNA transcripts. The TCR CDR3 first-round RT-PCR relied on the HTBI primer set. TCRdb recomputed calls from the multiplex PCR reads with MiXCR, one row per CDR3 protein. The data contain 500,000 to 600,000 distinct CDR3 sequences, 40% to 55% of them singletons. Source material: peripheral blood or thyroid tissue (not recorded which). The receptors stem from a woman aged 18-29 years with Graves' hyperthyroidism.

This clonotype was observed a single time. It may be a read error: a sequence one base away is much more abundant. The V and J genes are TRBV7-8 and TRBJ1-1; D possibly corresponds to TRBD1 (5 bases). The CDR3 runs to 14 residues. The germline V gene has CDR1 SGHVS and CDR2 FQNEAQ. CDR3 residues: CACSRRGEGDAAFF. The CDR3 bases are TGTGCCTGCAGCCGCCGCGGGGAAGGGGATGCGGCTTTCTTT.

J is TRBJ2-2 and V is TRBV6-6, with TRBD2 identical over 13 bases. This CDR3 is 16 amino acids long. V lost 5 bases to trimming and J lost 4 bases; unmatched junction nucleotides: 4. Germline V gives CDR1 MNHNY, CDR2 SVGAGI (reference sequence). CDR3 DNA: TGTGCCAGCAGTGGACTAGCGGGAGACCGCACCGGGGAGCTGTTTTTT. As protein: CASSGLAGDRTGELFF.

The V gene is TRBV20-1, the J gene TRBJ2-7; the D gene is possibly TRBD2 (7 bases). Germline assignment: CDR1 DFQATT and CDR2 SNEGSKA (reference sequence). The CDR3 is made up of 18 amino acids. The germline V and J ends were trimmed by 5 bases and 2 bases, with 28 bases remaining between them. The CDR3 sequence is CSAYPGVLGGADTYEQYF. The CDR3 bases are TGCAGTGCTTACCCAGGGGTTCTGGGGGGGGCCGATACCTACGAGCAGTACTTC.

In its sample, this clonotype was seen many times. The chain carries TRBV15 and TRBJ1-3; perhaps TRBD1 as D (5 bases). Germline CDR1 and CDR2: LNHNV and YYDKDF (reference sequence). There are 15 residues in the CDR3. Deletions cut 3 bases from V and 3 bases from J, with 12 bases between. The CDR3, as DNA: TGTGCCACCAGCAGCCCCAGGGCATATGGAAACACCATATATTTT. Encoded protein: CATSSPRAYGNTIYF.

This clonotype was detected many times. The chain uses TRBV3-1 and TRBJ2-5; 8 bases line up with TRBD2. This CDR3 contains 16 residues. V shed 1 base and J 4 bases; nucleotides not matched to a gene: 8. Germline V gene data show CDR1 as LGHDT and CDR2 as YNNKEL (reference sequence). The CDR3 DNA reads as TGTGCCAGCAGCCAAGGTAGCGGGGCGTACGGAGAGACCCAGTACTTC. Amino acids: CASSQGSGAYGETQYF.

This clonotype was detected a few times. The gene calls are TRBV12-3 or TRBV12-4 and TRBJ2-3; a weak D match, TRBD1 (5 bases). The CDR3 contains 12 residues. V shed 6 bases and J shed 6 bases, with 10 bases lying between them. CDR3 in amino acids: CASSPGSDTQYF. The DNA for the CDR3 is TGTGCCAGCAGCCCAGGGTCGGATACGCAGTATTTT.

This CDR3 reads CASSREGLYGYTF. In nucleotides, the CDR3 is TGTGCCAGCAGCCGCGAAGGACTCTATGGCTACACCTTC. The V gene is TRBV9, the J gene TRBJ1-2, with D hard to call. CDR3 length: 13 residues. The germline gives CDR1 SGDLS, CDR2 YYNGEE. The V gene lost 4 bases and the J gene lost 4 bases, with 11 bases spanning the gap.

At least ten counts were recorded for this clonotype. This sequence joins TRBV6-5 and TRBJ2-5, with 7 positions matching TRBD2. J gave up 5 bases and V 6 bases, and 9 bases lay outside the gene matches. There are 14 residues in the CDR3. Germline loops: CDR1 MNHEY, CDR2 SVGAGI. CDR3 region: CASRPLSGIETQYF. The CDR3 bases are TGTGCCAGCAGGCCCCTCAGCGGGATTGAGACCCAGTACTTC.

Ten or more counts support this clonotype. V and J are TRBV12-3 or TRBV12-4 and TRBJ2-2; TRBD1 is a possible D gene (5 bases). V dropped 5 bases and J dropped 4 bases, with 14 bases sitting between them. This CDR3 is 15 amino acids long. CDR3 bases: TGTGCCAGCAGTGCCACGGCTAGGGGCACCGGGGAGCTGTTTTTT. This sequence encodes CASSATARGTGELFF.

This clonotype showed up many times. An end of the junction does not agree with germline; a read error may underlie this. CDR3 DNA: TGTGCCAGCAGCCTAGACAGGGACCCTGAAGCTTTCTTT. It is translated as CASSLDRDPEAFF. This chain connects TRBV11-3 to TRBJ1-1; 7 nucleotides match TRBD1. The CDR3 is made up of 13 amino acids. Germline V CDR1 and CDR2: SGHNT, YENEEA.

This clonotype was recorded at least ten times. The genes are TRBV14 and TRBJ2-3; D call uncertain. V dropped 4 bases and J dropped 6 bases, with 8 bases sitting between them. CDR3 length: 12 residues. CDR1 and CDR2 (germline): SGHDN, FVKESK. CDR3 nucleotides: TGTGCCAGCAGCCCCCGTGGGGATACGCAGTATTTT. This translates into CASSPRGDTQYF.

Many counts were recorded for this clonotype. The chain recombines TRBV5-1 with TRBJ1-2; maybe TRBD1 (6 bases). The CDR3 extends over 15 amino acids. CDR1 is SGHRS, CDR2 YFSETQ, per germline. Between the trimmed V and J ends, which lost 4 bases and 2 bases, there was a span of 15 bases. The CDR3 nucleotides are TGCGCCAGCAGCGTCAATTCAGGGGAAAACTATGGCTACACCTTC. This sequence encodes CASSVNSGENYGYTF.

To note about this clonotype: Since a much larger clone is just one base distant, this may be a read error. This chain links TRBV19 with TRBJ2-7, with D unresolved. This CDR3 comprises 14 residues. From germline, CDR1 is LNHDA and CDR2 SQIVND (reference sequence). CDR3 sequence (DNA): TGTGCCAGAAGTATACCAGGCAGCTCCTACGAGCAGTACTTC. Translated, it gives CARSIPGSSYEQYF.

V usage is TRBV7-2 and J usage is TRBJ1-5, with 9 positions matching TRBD1. Per germline, CDR1 SGHTA and CDR2 FQGNSA. The CDR3 covers 16 residues. Losses at the gene ends were 1 base for V and 7 bases for J; bases not matched to a gene: 8. CDR3 in DNA: TGTGCCAGCAGCTTAGAAGGAGGACAGGGGAAACAGCCCCAGCATTTT. Translated, it gives CASSLEGGQGKQPQHF.

This sequence joins TRBV20-1 and TRBJ2-3, with 12 bases identical to TRBD2. The V gene end was trimmed by 3 bases and the J gene end by 2 bases; junction bases not matched to a gene: 3. This CDR3 region has 15 residues. CDR1 and CDR2 (germline): DFQATT, SNEGSKA (reference sequence). CDR3 loop: CSARTSGGYTDTQYF. In DNA form, the CDR3 reads TGCAGTGCTAGGACTAGCGGGGGTTACACAGATACGCAGTATTTT.

The chain couples TRBV14 to TRBJ2-2; D is uncertain. In germline, CDR1 is SGHDN, CDR2 FVKESK. The CDR3 runs 14 residues. With 2 bases removed from V and 3 bases from J, the gap between germline ends came to 7 bases. The CDR3 loop reads CASSQWADTGELFF. The CDR3 region has the DNA TGTGCCAGCAGCCAATGGGCAGACACCGGGGAGCTGTTTTTT.

This clonotype has ten or more counts. The chain recombines TRBV7-9 with TRBJ1-2, with D possibly being TRBD1 (6 bases). The CDR3 runs 14 residues. Germline-derived CDR1 and CDR2 are SEHNR and FQNEAQ (reference sequence). Trimming pared 3 bases from V and 3 bases from J, leaving 11 bases between. The chain's CDR3 is CASSFGGADYGYTF. The CDR3 bases are TGTGCCAGCAGCTTTGGGGGCGCGGACTATGGCTACACCTTC.

The table lists this clonotype with a count of one. V is TRBV2 and J is TRBJ2-7; 8 nucleotides align to TRBD1. V was clipped by 6 bases and J by 6 bases; unmatched bases: 7. CDR1 and CDR2 (germline): SNHLY, FYNNEI. The CDR3 sequence is 13 residues long. The CDR3 protein is CASRTDRAGEQYF. DNA of the CDR3: TGTGCCAGCAGGACGGACAGGGCGGGCGAGCAGTACTTC.

This clonotype came up a few times. The chain joins TRBV7-8 to TRBJ2-7, with a weak D call TRBD2 (7 bases). The V gene lost 3 bases and the J gene lost 2 bases, with 17 bases spanning the gap. CDR1 and CDR2 from the germline V gene are SGHVS and FQNEAQ. CDR3 length: 16 amino acids. CDR3 region: CASSLGATSWAYEQYF. The CDR3, as DNA: TGTGCCAGCAGCTTGGGGGCGACTAGCTGGGCCTACGAGCAGTACTTC.

A single count supports this clonotype. The rearrangement joins TRBV29-1 to TRBJ1-5, with a possible D match to TRBD1 (5 bases). The V gene's germline CDR1 is SQVTM and CDR2 ANQGSEA. This CDR3 has 12 residues. V lost 3 bases, J lost 11 bases, and 14 bases lay in between. CDR3 bases: TGCAGCGTTGATTCGGGGCTGGAGACCCAGCATTTT. This sequence encodes CSVDSGLETQHF.

The chain combines TRBV6-6 with TRBJ2-7; TRBD2 agrees at 12 bases. Gene TRBJ2-1 matches the end of the DNA better, so the J call may be wrong. Germline CDR1 and CDR2: MNHNY and SVGAGI (reference sequence). The CDR3 loop spans 11 amino acids. The CDR3 loop is CASRLAGVQFF. The CDR3 bases are TGTGCCTCTCGACTAGCGGGAGTCCAGTTCTTC.

The gene calls are TRBV7-9 and TRBJ1-2, with 7 positions matching TRBD1. There are 14 residues in the CDR3. Germline CDR1 and CDR2: SEHNR and FQNEAQ (reference sequence). V trimming: 7 bases; J trimming: 6 bases; junction bases outside the gene matches: 11. The CDR3 loop is CASIPPGTANGYTF. The DNA of the CDR3 is TGTGCCAGCATCCCTCCTGGGACAGCTAATGGCTACACCTTC.

The table lists this clonotype with a few counts. The junction departs from the called germline gene at one end, perhaps through a read error. V and J are TRBV7-9 and TRBJ2-2; tentative D call: TRBD1 (5 bases). Germline CDR1 reads SEHNR; CDR2 reads FQNEAQ (reference sequence). CDR3 length: 13 residues. The CDR3 loop reads CASSLLDTRELFF. CDR3 sequence (DNA): TGTGCCAGCAGCTTACTGGACACCAGGGAGCTGTTTTTT.

This clonotype was seen more than once but under ten times. The chain carries TRBV12-3 or TRBV12-4 and TRBJ1-2, with a tentative D call TRBD1 (5 bases). CDR3 length equals 20 residues. With 2 bases removed from V and 8 bases from J, the gap between germline ends came to 33 bases. This CDR3 reads CASSLRRPGPGTFLGGGYTF. The CDR3 DNA sequence: TGTGCCAGCAGTTTACGGCGGCCCGGACCCGGGACCTTCCTTGGAGGCGGCTACACCTTC.

Notes on this clonotype: Being one base from a much bigger clone, this may be a read error. The genes are TRBV7-2 and TRBJ2-7; D is perhaps TRBD1 (5 bases). Germline loops: CDR1 SGHTA, CDR2 FQGNSA. V was cut by 5 bases and J by 1 base, with 12 bases left in between. This CDR3 contains 14 residues. DNA of the CDR3: TGTGCCAGCAGCGGGGCTATAGTATCCTACGAGCAGTACTTC. It codes for CASSGAIVSYEQYF.

This clonotype was seen ten or more times. The chain uses TRBV6-4 and TRBJ2-2, with 8 bases matching TRBD2. There are 15 residues in the CDR3. The germline V gene encodes CDR1 MRHNA and CDR2 SNTAGT. After removal of 0 bases from V and 4 bases from J, the junction contained 1 base not matched to a gene. CDR3 DNA sequence: TGTGCCAGCAGTGACTCCGCGGGGGGCACCGGGGAGCTGTTTTTT. This translates into CASSDSAGGTGELFF.

The table lists this clonotype with many counts. An end of the junction does not agree with germline; a read error may underlie this. The V call is TRBV5-1, the J call TRBJ2-7; D unclear. Per germline, CDR1 SGHRS and CDR2 YFSETQ. The CDR3 is made up of 12 amino acids. The CDR3 DNA sequence: TGTGCCAGCAGCTTAGATAGGTACGAGCAGTACTTC. As protein: CASSLDRYEQYF. Together with reference TRBV5-1 and TRBJ2-7, the CDR3 gives the full variable domain: KAGVTQTPRYLIKTRGQQVTLSCSPISGHRSVSWYQQTPGQGLQFLFEYFSETQRNKGNFPGRFSGRQFSNSRSEMNVSTLELGDSALYLCASSLDRYEQYFGPGTRLTVT.

The chain links TRBV20-1 to TRBJ1-1; D ambiguous. This CDR3 comprises 13 residues. From germline, CDR1 is DFQATT and CDR2 SNEGSKA (reference sequence). V was trimmed by 2 bases and J by 0 bases, leaving 7 bases between them. CDR3 in DNA: TGCAGTGCTAGATGGGAGATGAACACTGAAGCTTTCTTT. Its translation: CSARWEMNTEAFF.